These 26 T cell receptor beta chains share one sample of origin, sequenced in a study of blood T cells in healthy people across ages. A second PCR, run for about 6 to 12 cycles, used a sample-barcoded 5' primer plus a J-beta primer mix. TCRdb re-called the 5' RACE reads through MiXCR, storing one row per CDR3 protein. Of about 640,000 distinct CDR3 sequences in the sample, around three fifths are singletons; the top ten hold roughly 34%. The sequencing sample was made of blood. These receptor sequences come from a man aged 55 to 70 in good health.

The V call is TRBV20-1, the J call TRBJ2-7; D is unresolved. The DNA end is a closer match to TRBJ2-5, so the J assignment may be wrong. This CDR3 is built from 12 residues. CDR1 is DFQATT, CDR2 SNEGSKA, per germline (reference sequence). CDR3 sequence (DNA): TGCAGTGCTACCCTACAAGGAGAGACCCAGTACTTC. Encoded protein: CSATLQGETQYF.

The chain is built from TRBV7-2 and TRBJ2-1; the D gene is possibly TRBD2 (5 bases). The germline V gene encodes CDR1 SGHTA and CDR2 FQGNSA. The CDR3 loop spans 17 amino acids. Deletions cut 3 bases from V and 5 bases from J, with 20 bases between. The CDR3 DNA is TGTGCCAGCAGCTTGCGGTCAGACTACCTTACAAACAATGAGCAGTTCTTC. This sequence encodes CASSLRSDYLTNNEQFF.

The chain joins TRBV28 to TRBJ2-7; D perhaps matches TRBD1 (6 bases). There are 14 residues in the CDR3. The V end was cut by 3 bases, the J end by 2 bases, with 11 bases between. CDR1 MDHEN and CDR2 SYDVKM come from the germline V gene. CDR3 residues: CASSFGDKTYEQYF. The CDR3 DNA reads as TGTGCCAGCAGTTTTGGGGACAAGACCTACGAGCAGTACTTC.

This chain connects TRBV10-3 to TRBJ2-7; the D gene is possibly TRBD2 (6 bases). This CDR3 contains 15 residues. Per germline, CDR1 ENHRY and CDR2 SYGVKD. V gave up 2 bases and J gave up 5 bases, with 16 bases separating them. In DNA, the CDR3 is TGTGCCATCAGTGAGGCACGCGGGGCTTTCGACGAGCAGTACTTC. This gives the protein CAISEARGAFDEQYF.

Turning to this clonotype: Mismatch with germline at one junction end may stem from a read error. V usage is TRBV10-3 and J usage is TRBJ2-7; 10 bases map to TRBD2. In germline, CDR1 is ENHRY, CDR2 SYGVKD. The CDR3 is 16 amino acids. The CDR3 spells CAISGTSGDAYNEQYF. The CDR3 nucleotides are TGTGCCATCAGTGGAACTAGCGGGGACGCCTACAATGAGCAATACTTC.

The rearrangement uses TRBV6-5 and TRBJ2-7; D is undetermined. Trimming removed 0 bases from V and 3 bases from J, with 12 bases in between. The germline V gene has CDR1 MNHEY and CDR2 SVGAGI. CDR3 length: 15 residues. This CDR3 reads CASSYSTQAFYEQYF. In DNA form, the CDR3 reads TGTGCCAGCAGTTACTCGACGCAGGCCTTCTACGAGCAGTACTTC.

This clonotype has just a few counts. V gene TRBV6-1 combines with J gene TRBJ2-1; D not certain. The V gene lost 6 bases and the J gene lost 7 bases, with 13 bases spanning the gap. CDR1 and CDR2 from the germline V gene are MNHNS and SASEGT. CDR3 length: 13 residues. CDR3 loop: CASRRQGGNEQFF. The CDR3 DNA reads TGTGCCAGCAGGCGTCAAGGTGGGAATGAGCAGTTCTTC.

This chain links TRBV20-1 with TRBJ2-5; 10 bases match TRBD2. V gave up 2 bases and J gave up 2 bases; unmatched junction bases: 8. CDR3 length: 16 amino acids. Germline-derived CDR1 and CDR2 are DFQATT and SNEGSKA (reference sequence). The CDR3 sequence is CSARPPSGGKQETQYF. The CDR3 bases are TGCAGTGCTAGACCACCTAGCGGGGGAAAGCAAGAGACCCAGTACTTC.

This clonotype was observed a handful of times. The chain employs TRBV12-3 or TRBV12-4 and TRBJ2-7; D is possibly TRBD1 (7 bases). Trimming removed 8 bases at V and 6 bases at J, with 14 bases between. CDR3 length equals 12 residues. CDR3 sequence: CASRPQGGEQYF. Written as DNA, the CDR3 is TGTGCCAGCCGTCCTCAGGGGGGCGAGCAGTACTTC.

The rearrangement links TRBV28 to TRBJ2-2, with unresolved D. Trimming cost V 3 bases and J 1 base, with 6 bases left between them. This CDR3 has 14 amino acids. CDR1 and CDR2 from the germline V gene are MDHEN and SYDVKM. CDR3 residues: CASSFRVNTGELFF. The CDR3, as DNA: TGTGCCAGCAGTTTTAGGGTGAACACCGGGGAGCTGTTTTTT.

Only a few counts were recorded for this clonotype. The J gene is TRBJ2-1, the V gene TRBV2; 7 bases fit TRBD1. CDR1 SNHLY and CDR2 FYNNEI come from the germline V gene. J was trimmed by 9 bases and V by 5 bases; bases with no gene match: 13. This CDR3 comprises 15 residues. The CDR3 DNA reads as TGTGCCAGCAGTCCTAGGGGAACGACAGGGAGTGAGCAGTTCTTC. Translating it yields CASSPRGTTGSEQFF. The entire variable domain, with the rest obtained from reference TRBV2 and TRBJ2-1, is as follows: EPEVTQTPSHQVTQMGQEVILRCVPISNHLYFYWYRQILGQKVEFLVSFYNNEISEKSEIFDDQFSVERPDGSNFTLKIRSTKLEDSAMYFCASSPRGTTGSEQFFGPGTRLTVL.

This clonotype was recorded once. Its ends do not fully match the called genes, so a read error is possible. This chain joins TRBV20-1 and TRBJ1-2; D is undetermined. Per the germline V gene, CDR1 is DFQATT and CDR2 is SNEGSKA (reference sequence). This CDR3 region has 12 residues. The CDR3 here is CSAVRVNYGHTF. CDR3 DNA: TGCAGTGCTGTCCGAGTCAACTATGGCCACACCTTC.

The V gene is TRBV7-2, the J gene TRBJ1-2, with TRBD1 identical over 8 bases. The length of the CDR3 is 14 residues. V lost 2 bases, J lost 4 bases, and 3 bases stayed unmatched. Per germline, CDR1 SGHTA and CDR2 FQGNSA. The CDR3 here is CTSSLTGGPYGYTF. CDR3 in DNA: TGTACCAGCAGCTTAACAGGGGGTCCCTATGGCTACACCTTC. The entire variable domain, with the rest obtained from reference TRBV7-2 and TRBJ1-2, is as follows: GAGVSQSPSNKVTEKGKDVELRCDPISGHTALYWYRQSLGQGLEFLIYFQGNSAPDKSGLPSDRFSAERTGGSVSTLTIQRTQQEDSAVYLCTSSLTGGPYGYTFGSGTRLTVV.

This chain joins TRBV12-3 or TRBV12-4 and TRBJ1-2; tentatively, D is TRBD1 (6 bases). The CDR3 loop spans 18 amino acids. V shed 2 bases and J shed 7 bases, with 26 bases lying between them. The CDR3 region is CASSLKRFRDTPGGGYTF. The CDR3 DNA reads as TGTGCCAGCAGTTTAAAACGCTTCCGGGACACACCGGGGGGTGGCTACACCTTC.

The J gene is TRBJ2-5, the V gene TRBV7-2; D may be TRBD1 or TRBD2 (5 bases each). The CDR3 runs to 14 residues. V was cut by 8 bases and J by 0 bases, with 13 bases left in between. CDR1 is SGHTA, CDR2 FQGNSA, per germline. Here the CDR3 DNA reads TGTGCCAGCCCACCCGGGGCCCACCAAGAGACCCAGTACTTC. Encoded protein: CASPPGAHQETQYF.

This chain joins TRBV5-1 and TRBJ1-3; 12 positions agree with TRBD1. The germline gives CDR1 SGHRS, CDR2 YFSETQ. This CDR3 has 16 residues. V was pared by 0 bases and J by 2 bases, with 0 bases of the junction left unmatched. CDR3 in DNA: TGCGCCAGCAGCTTGGGGGACAGGGGGCCTGGAAACACCATATATTTT. Amino acids: CASSLGDRGPGNTIYF.

This clonotype has just a few counts. The rearrangement uses TRBV6-1 and TRBJ2-7; D is undetermined. The length of the CDR3 is 15 residues. Germline assignment: CDR1 MNHNS and CDR2 SASEGT. The V gene lost 3 bases and the J gene lost 4 bases, with 16 bases spanning the gap. Here the CDR3 DNA reads TGTGCCAGCAGTGATTATAACGGACCTGGGTACGAGCAGTACTTC. Amino acid sequence: CASSDYNGPGYEQYF.

V usage is TRBV27 and J usage is TRBJ2-7; 13 bases are shared with TRBD2. Germline loops: CDR1 MNHEY, CDR2 SMNVEV (reference sequence). The length of the CDR3 is 13 residues. Trimming cost V 5 bases and J 8 bases; bases outside gene matches: 3. The CDR3 DNA reads as TGTGCCAGCAGTCGACTAGCGGGGGGTCAGCAGTACTTC. Protein sequence: CASSRLAGGQQYF.

The rearrangement joins TRBV12-3 or TRBV12-4 to TRBJ2-7; D may be TRBD2 (5 bases). V was pared by 5 bases and J by 1 base, with 12 bases between. This CDR3 spans 14 amino acids. For the CDR3, the DNA is TGTGCCAGCAGTCAAGCGGATGGATCCTACGAGCAGTACTTC. Translation gives CASSQADGSYEQYF.

The chain combines TRBV3-1 with TRBJ2-5; 13 bases are shared with TRBD2. The CDR3 has 19 residues. Losses at the gene ends were 1 base for V and 3 bases for J; bases not matched to a gene: 11. Germline V gene sequence: CDR1 LGHDT, CDR2 YNNKEL (reference sequence). CDR3 DNA sequence: TGTGCCAGCAGCCAAGCAGGGACTAGCGGGGTAGGACCTAAAGAGACCCAGTACTTC. This translates into CASSQAGTSGVGPKETQYF.

This clonotype was picked up a small number of times. The chain joins TRBV7-8 to TRBJ2-3; 9 bases agree with TRBD2. The CDR3 covers 15 residues. Losses at the gene ends were 1 base for V and 5 bases for J; bases not matched to a gene: 4. Per the germline V gene, CDR1 is SGHVS and CDR2 is FQNEAQ. The CDR3 reads CASSLGGGGGDTQYF. The CDR3 DNA sequence: TGTGCCAGCAGCTTAGGCGGGGGGGGAGGAGATACGCAGTATTTT.

This clonotype was detected only a few times. The chain combines TRBV7-8 with TRBJ2-1; 11 bases are shared with TRBD2. CDR3 length: 14 amino acids. Germline CDR1 is SGHVS and CDR2 is FQNEAQ. V lost 6 bases and J lost 3; bases outside the gene matches: 1. CDR3 sequence reads: CASSSGGVYNEQFF. DNA for the CDR3: TGTGCCAGCAGTAGCGGGGGGGTCTACAATGAGCAGTTCTTC.

The rearrangement links TRBV3-1 to TRBJ1-1; D not resolved. Per the germline V gene, CDR1 is LGHDT and CDR2 is YNNKEL (reference sequence). Trimming removed 0 bases at V and 10 bases at J, with 9 bases between. The CDR3 spans 12 residues. CDR3 nucleotides: TGTGCCAGCAGCCAAGACCGCCTTTCAGCTTTCTTT. Its translation is CASSQDRLSAFF.

This clonotype occurred a few times. The chain recombines TRBV25-1 with TRBJ1-6; D is ambiguous. There are 12 residues in the CDR3. Germline CDR1 is MGHDK and CDR2 is SYGVNS. Trimming removed 4 bases from V and 9 bases from J, with 7 bases in between. CDR3 DNA: TGTGCCAGCAGTGCCCTGGGTTCACCCCTCCACTTT. This codes for CASSALGSPLHF.

V gene TRBV10-2 combines with J gene TRBJ2-3; no definite D call. This CDR3 contains 17 residues. V shed 0 bases and J shed 0 bases, with 13 bases lying between them. The germline gives CDR1 WSHSY, CDR2 SAAADI. The CDR3 region has the DNA TGCGCCAGCAGTGAGTCCGTTGTTAGTAGCAGCACAGATACGCAGTATTTT. This translates into CASSESVVSSSTDTQYF.

The gene calls are TRBV7-2 and TRBJ2-3; tentative D call: TRBD2 (5 bases). This CDR3 has 12 amino acids. Trimming pared 2 bases from V and 11 bases from J, leaving 11 bases between. The germline gives CDR1 SGHTA, CDR2 FQGNSA. The CDR3, as DNA: TGTGCCAGCAGCTTAAACCCCGGAGGGCAGTATTTT. As protein: CASSLNPGGQYF.